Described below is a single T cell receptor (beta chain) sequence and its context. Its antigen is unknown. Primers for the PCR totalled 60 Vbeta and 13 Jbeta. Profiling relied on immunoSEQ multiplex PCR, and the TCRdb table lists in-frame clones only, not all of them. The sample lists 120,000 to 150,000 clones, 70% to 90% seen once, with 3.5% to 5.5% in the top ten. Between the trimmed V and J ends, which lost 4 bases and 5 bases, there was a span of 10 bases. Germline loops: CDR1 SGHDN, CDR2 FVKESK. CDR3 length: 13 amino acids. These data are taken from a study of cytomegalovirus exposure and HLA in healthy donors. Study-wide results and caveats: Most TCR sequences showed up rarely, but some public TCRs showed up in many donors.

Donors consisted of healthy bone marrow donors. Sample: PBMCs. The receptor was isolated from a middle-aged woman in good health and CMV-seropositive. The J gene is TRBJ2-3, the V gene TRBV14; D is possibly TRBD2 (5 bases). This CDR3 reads CASSPTRLDTQYF. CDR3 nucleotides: TGTGCCAGCAGCCCAACTAGGTTAGATACGCAGTATTTT.